A single sample gave rise to the 14 T cell receptor beta chains below, sequenced in a study of CD8 T cells in ankylosing spondylitis. General observations from the study: Among TCR beta sequences, a motif of about 8 highly homologous variants appeared characteristic of ankylosing spondylitis blood.

These receptors have no identified antigens. TCRdb independently ran MiXCR on the 5' RACE reads; one entry per CDR3 protein. The profile shows fewer than 750,000 distinct CDR3 sequences, 15% to 20% of them singletons. The specimen was blood, either unsorted or a sorted T cell fraction (not recorded which). The receptors were gathered from a male donor with ankylosing spondylitis.

This clonotype was observed many times. The V gene is TRBV6-5, the J gene TRBJ1-1; D is unresolved. Germline-derived CDR1 and CDR2 are MNHEY and SVGAGI. The germline V and J ends were trimmed by 2 bases and 1 base, with 8 bases remaining between them. CDR3 length: 14 amino acids. The CDR3 bases are TGTGCCAGCAGTTACGGACTTACGAACACTGAAGCTTTCTTT. It translates to CASSYGLTNTEAFF.

The genes are TRBV20-1 and TRBJ2-3, with a weak D call TRBD2 (5 bases). V shed 6 bases and J shed 4 bases, with 17 bases lying between them. CDR1 DFQATT and CDR2 SNEGSKA come from the germline V gene (reference sequence). CDR3 length: 14 amino acids. The CDR3, as DNA: TGCAGTGCCTTGAGTGAGACTATGGCAGATACGCAGTATTTT. It encodes CSALSETMADTQYF.

Points on this clonotype: A read error may be the cause here, since a much bigger clone is one base away. The J gene is TRBJ1-1, the V gene TRBV6-1; D not resolved. The V gene's germline CDR1 is MNHNS and CDR2 SASEGT. Trimming took 6 bases from V and 1 from J, leaving 9 bases between them. The CDR3 totals 13 residues. CDR3: CASSLQWNTEAFF. The DNA of the CDR3 is TGTGCCAGCAGCCTACAGTGGAACACTGAAGCTTTCTTT.

The genes are TRBV5-1 and TRBJ2-2; TRBD1 matches at 9 bases. The V and J ends lost 4 bases and 4 bases, in that order; junction bases with no gene match: 8. The germline V gene has CDR1 SGHRS and CDR2 YFSETQ. This CDR3 comprises 16 residues. The CDR3 spells CASSPGTGYTTGELFF. The DNA for the CDR3 is TGCGCCAGCAGCCCCGGGACAGGGTATACCACCGGGGAGCTGTTTTTT.

This clonotype was seen at least ten times. The CDR3: CASSFGEKYEQYF. CDR3 nucleotide sequence: TGTGCCAGCAGTTTCGGGGAGAAGTACGAGCAGTACTTC. The chain joins TRBV12-3 or TRBV12-4 to TRBJ2-7; perhaps TRBD2 as D (5 bases). The V end lost 3 bases, the J end lost 4 bases, and 10 bases lay between the germline ends. The CDR3 spans 13 residues.

The genes are TRBV20-1 and TRBJ2-1, with 12 bases identical to TRBD2. Germline values: CDR1 DFQATT, CDR2 SNEGSKA (reference sequence). J gave up 3 bases and V 1 base, and 19 bases lay outside the gene matches. This CDR3 is built from 21 residues. The CDR3 sequence: CSARGAPRPSGRAWGYNEQFF. The CDR3 DNA reads as TGCAGTGCTAGAGGGGCACCGAGGCCTAGCGGGAGGGCCTGGGGCTACAATGAGCAGTTCTTC.

This clonotype appeared many times. V and J are TRBV5-6 and TRBJ2-1, with no clear D. The V and J ends lost 0 bases and 9 bases respectively, with 7 bases between them. Germline CDR1 is SGHDT and CDR2 is YYEEEE. There are 12 residues in the CDR3. As DNA, the CDR3 is TGTGCCAGCAGCTTGGGATGGGGTGAGCAGTTCTTC. Translation: CASSLGWGEQFF.

This clonotype was picked up many times. The chain is built from TRBV24-1 and TRBJ2-5; 11 bases match TRBD1. Germline V gene lookup returns CDR1 KGHDR and CDR2 SFDVKD. The CDR3 contains 18 residues. The V segment lost 4 bases and the J segment 4 bases; nucleotides outside the gene matches: 13. The CDR3 reads CATSDNGQGAPLGETQYF. For the CDR3, the DNA is TGTGCCACCAGTGACAACGGACAGGGGGCCCCTTTAGGAGAGACCCAGTACTTC.

This clonotype was picked up a small number of times. The rearrangement uses TRBV29-1 and TRBJ1-1; unclear D gene. Per the germline V gene, CDR1 is SQVTM and CDR2 is ANQGSEA. V lost 6 bases and J lost 0, with 11 bases in between. The CDR3 runs to 13 residues. The CDR3 DNA sequence: TGCAGCGTAGAAACAGTTATGAACACTGAAGCTTTCTTT. It encodes CSVETVMNTEAFF.

This clonotype was counted between two and nine times. The chain recombines TRBV3-1 with TRBJ2-3; 9 positions agree with TRBD2. In germline, CDR1 is LGHDT, CDR2 YNNKEL (reference sequence). Unmatched junction bases numbered 3, after V lost 4 bases and J lost 4 bases. The CDR3 is 14 residues long. The CDR3 coding sequence is TGTGCCAGCAGCCTAGCGGGGGCGGCAGATACGCAGTATTTT. Its protein is CASSLAGAADTQYF.

The table lists this clonotype with many counts. This chain connects TRBV20-1 to TRBJ1-4, with D maybe TRBD1 (6 bases). CDR3 length: 16 amino acids. V dropped 7 bases and J dropped 0 bases, with 18 bases sitting between them. Per the germline V gene, CDR1 is DFQATT and CDR2 is SNEGSKA (reference sequence). CDR3: CSVGGRTAATNEKLFF. In DNA, the CDR3 is TGCAGTGTAGGGGGAAGGACAGCTGCAACTAATGAAAAACTGTTTTTT.

This clonotype was counted between two and nine times. This chain connects TRBV12-3 or TRBV12-4 to TRBJ2-2; 11 bases are a match to TRBD1. Trimming at V came to 4 bases and at J to 4 bases, leaving 2 bases not matched to a gene. The CDR3 length is 15 residues. The CDR3, as DNA: TGTGCCAGCAGTTCGGGACAGGGGGTCACCGGGGAGCTGTTTTTT. Its translation is CASSSGQGVTGELFF.

The genes are TRBV6-5 and TRBJ2-5; D is unresolved. The CDR3 totals 15 residues. Germline loops: CDR1 MNHEY, CDR2 SVGAGI. Trimming removed 2 bases from V and 5 bases from J, with 15 bases in between. The CDR3 DNA follows: TGTGCCAGCAGTTACCGTCCAGGCGCTCGGGAGACCCAGTACTTC. This translates into CASSYRPGARETQYF.

V and J are TRBV29-1 and TRBJ2-2; unclear D gene. Between the trimmed V and J ends, which lost 2 bases and 4 bases, there was a span of 8 bases. The CDR3 runs 13 residues. Germline loops: CDR1 SQVTM, CDR2 ANQGSEA. The CDR3 coding sequence is TGCAGCGTTGAAACATGGGGCACCGGGGAGCTGTTTTTT. This gives the protein CSVETWGTGELFF.